The 10 T cell receptor beta chains listed next were all sequenced from one sample in a study of vaccination effects on CD4 cells after COVID-19. The protocol was immunoSEQ multiplex PCR, while the TCRdb copy is restricted to in-frame clones and leaves out a portion. Of about 21,000 clones listed, around 79% were seen once; the top ten hold 15% to 20%. These receptors lack a known antigen. In the ViraFEST assay, antigen-specific CD4+ clonotypes were identified by expansion after peptide-pool stimulation. Following an approximately 9-day culture, CD4+ T cells were purified. Neither prior SARS-CoV-2 infection nor positive nucleocapsid antibodies were present in the vaccine recipients. The sequenced sample was CD4+ T cells from PBMCs cultured with HCoV-NL63 spike peptides, obtained before COVID-19 vaccination. The receptor source for this set is a human donor who received a COVID-19 vaccine.

The chain uses TRBV19 and TRBJ2-3; TRBD2 agrees at 10 bases. Germline V gives CDR1 LNHDA, CDR2 SQIVND (reference sequence). The CDR3 spans 17 residues. V lost 3 bases and J lost 2; bases outside the gene matches: 8. The CDR3 DNA reads as TGTGCCAGTAGTATTACGCCGAGCGGGAGGGCCACAGATACGCAGTATTTT. This sequence encodes CASSITPSGRATDTQYF.

The chain joins TRBV24-1 to TRBJ1-3; TRBD1 is a possible D gene (5 bases). This CDR3 is 17 amino acids long. CDR1 and CDR2 from the germline V gene are KGHDR and SFDVKD. The V gene lost 2 bases and the J gene lost 0 bases, with 13 bases spanning the gap. DNA of the CDR3: TGTGCCACCAGTGATTCTAACAGGCGCTTCTCTGGAAACACCATATATTTT. Encoded protein: CATSDSNRRFSGNTIYF.

J is TRBJ1-6 and V is TRBV7-9; 10 bases map to TRBD1. Germline lookup yields CDR1 SEHNR and CDR2 FQNEAQ (reference sequence). V lost 5 bases, J lost 9 bases, and 4 bases stayed unmatched. This CDR3 is built from 14 residues. The CDR3 spells CASSLGQGGSPLHF. For the CDR3, the DNA is TGTGCCAGCAGCCTAGGACAGGGGGGTTCACCCCTCCACTTT.

This rearrangement joins TRBV18 to TRBJ1-3; no definite D call. CDR3 length: 17 amino acids. V was trimmed by 3 bases and J by 0 bases, leaving 15 bases between them. In germline, CDR1 is KGHSH, CDR2 LQKENI. CDR3 DNA sequence: TGTGCCAGCTCACCCCGACTGGGCCGTGGCTCTGGAAACACCATATATTTT. It yields the protein CASSPRLGRGSGNTIYF. Supplemented by reference TRBV18 and TRBJ1-3, the full variable domain reads NAGVMQNPRHLVRRRGQEARLRCSPMKGHSHVYWYRQLPEEGLKFMVYLQKENIIDESGMPKERFSAEFPKEGPSILRIQQVVRGDSAAYFCASSPRLGRGSGNTIYFGEGSWLTVV.

The J gene is TRBJ2-7, the V gene TRBV12-3 or TRBV12-4; 7 nucleotides align to TRBD1. The CDR3 spans 11 residues. With V trimmed by 6 bases and J by 6 bases, 2 bases remained unmatched. For the CDR3, the DNA is TGTGCCAGCAGCACAGGGGCCGAGCAGTACTTC. As protein: CASSTGAEQYF.

This clone occurred once. The chain uses TRBV10-3 and TRBJ1-2, with D unresolved. The CDR3 extends over 13 amino acids. Germline V gene data show CDR1 as ENHRY and CDR2 as SYGVKD. The V gene lost 6 bases and the J gene lost 6 bases, with 14 bases spanning the gap. CDR3 loop: CAIRAGSGDGYTF. The DNA for the CDR3 is TGTGCCATCAGGGCCGGGTCTGGGGATGGCTACACCTTC.

The sample holds one count of this clone. This sequence joins TRBV4-3 and TRBJ1-6, with D hard to call. CDR1 LGHNA and CDR2 YSLEER come from the germline V gene. The CDR3 is made up of 16 amino acids. V was trimmed by 4 bases and J by 9 bases, leaving 19 bases between them. Written as DNA, the CDR3 is TGCGCCAGCAGCCCCCTAGCCGGGAAGGGAATTTCACCCCTCCACTTT. As protein: CASSPLAGKGISPLHF.

The chain uses TRBV6-5 and TRBJ2-1; 8 bases align to TRBD2. Losses at the gene ends were 6 bases for V and 12 bases for J; bases not matched to a gene: 13. CDR1 and CDR2 (germline): MNHEY, SVGAGI. This CDR3 contains 14 residues. CDR3 nucleotides: TGTGCCAGCAGACCGCTAGCGGGTGCCCCTGGGCAGTTCTTC. Its translation is CASRPLAGAPGQFF.

A single count supports this clone. The chain combines TRBV6-5 with TRBJ1-6, with a possible D match to TRBD1 (5 bases). V was cut by 5 bases and J by 2 bases, with 10 bases left in between. The CDR3 is 15 amino acids. Germline CDR1 MNHEY, CDR2 SVGAGI. The chain's CDR3 is CASSQGGTYNSPLHF. Here the CDR3 DNA reads TGTGCCAGCAGTCAGGGAGGGACCTATAATTCACCCCTCCACTTT.

The rearrangement links TRBV20-1 to TRBJ2-1, with D uncertain. CDR1 is DFQATT, CDR2 SNEGSKA, per germline (reference sequence). This CDR3 region has 11 residues. V lost 0 bases, J lost 7 bases, and 4 bases lay in between. CDR3 DNA: TGCAGTGCTAGAGATTGGAATGAGCAGTTCTTC. It yields the protein CSARDWNEQFF.